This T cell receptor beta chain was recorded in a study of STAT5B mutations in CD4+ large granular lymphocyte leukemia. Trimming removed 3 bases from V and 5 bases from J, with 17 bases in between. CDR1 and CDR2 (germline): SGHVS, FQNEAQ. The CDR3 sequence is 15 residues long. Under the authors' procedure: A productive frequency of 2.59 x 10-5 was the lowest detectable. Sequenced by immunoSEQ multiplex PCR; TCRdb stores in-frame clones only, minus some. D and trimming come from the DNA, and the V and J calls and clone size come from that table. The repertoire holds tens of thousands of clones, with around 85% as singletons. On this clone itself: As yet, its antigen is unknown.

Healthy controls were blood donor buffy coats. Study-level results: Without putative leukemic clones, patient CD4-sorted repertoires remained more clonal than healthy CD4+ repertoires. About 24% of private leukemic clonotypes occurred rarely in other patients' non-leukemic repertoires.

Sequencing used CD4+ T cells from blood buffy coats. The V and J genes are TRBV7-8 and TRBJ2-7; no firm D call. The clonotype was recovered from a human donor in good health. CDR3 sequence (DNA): TGTGCCAGCAGCTTGGCCGGGTCCCCCTCTGACGAGCAGTACTTC. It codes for CASSLAGSPSDEQYF.